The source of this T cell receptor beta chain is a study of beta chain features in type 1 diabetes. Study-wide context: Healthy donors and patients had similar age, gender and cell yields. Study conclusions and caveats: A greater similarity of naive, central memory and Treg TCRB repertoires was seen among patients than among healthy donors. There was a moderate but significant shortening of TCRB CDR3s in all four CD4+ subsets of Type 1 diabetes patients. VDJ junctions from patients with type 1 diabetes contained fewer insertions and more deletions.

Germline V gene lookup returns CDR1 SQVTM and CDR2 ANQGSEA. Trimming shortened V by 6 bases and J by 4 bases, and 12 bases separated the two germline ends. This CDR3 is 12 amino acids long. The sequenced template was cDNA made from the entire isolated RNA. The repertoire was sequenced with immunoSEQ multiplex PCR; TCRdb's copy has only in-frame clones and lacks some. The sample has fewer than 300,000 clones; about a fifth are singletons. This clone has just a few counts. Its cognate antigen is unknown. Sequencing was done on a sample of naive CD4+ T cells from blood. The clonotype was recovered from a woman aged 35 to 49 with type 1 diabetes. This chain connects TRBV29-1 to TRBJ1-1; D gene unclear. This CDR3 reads CSVSSALTEAFF. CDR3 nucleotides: TGCAGCGTGAGTAGTGCCCTCACTGAAGCTTTCTTT.